This T cell receptor (beta chain) was documented in a study of breast tumors, draining lymph nodes, adjacent tissues. A single record per CDR3 protein comes from TCRdb applying MiXCR to the multiplex PCR reads. In the table there are about 19,000 distinct CDR3 sequences, around 46% of which are singletons. The ends were cut back, 5 bases at V and 4 bases at J, with 15 bases in the middle. Germline CDR1 and CDR2: SGHTA and FQGNSA. The CDR3 has 15 residues. The material sequenced was breast tumor tissue. The TCR was taken from a female donor with breast cancer. Some clones in this sample may be carry-over from other donors' samples. The chain links TRBV7-2 to TRBJ1-5, with D possibly matching TRBD1 (5 bases). CDR3 DNA sequence: TGTGCCAGCAGCCCGACCAGGGAGACGAATCAGCCCCAGCATTTT. Amino acids: CASSPTRETNQPQHF. The full variable domain, in which reference TRBV7-2 and TRBJ1-5 provide the parts outside the CDR3, is GAGVSQSPSNKVTEKGKDVELRCDPISGHTALYWYRQSLGQGLEFLIYFQGNSAPDKSGLPSDRFSAERTGGSVSTLTIQRTQQEDSAVYLCASSPTRETNQPQHFGDGTRLSIL.